Listed below are T cell receptor beta chains from one sample, sequenced in a study of spatial heterogeneity in lung cancer. In TCRdb, the 5' RACE reads were re-called with MiXCR into one record per CDR3 protein. This sample carries about 120,000 distinct CDR3 sequences, roughly an eighth of them seen once, and the ten largest clones take roughly 15%. Specimen: PBMCs, collected at follow-up. The origin of the receptors is a male donor with early-stage non-small cell lung cancer. CDR3s include the opening cysteine and the closing phenylalanine or tryptophan. D genes are given only for firm matches. Clone size appears in some rows only: once, few, many, or a class for an expanded clone.

j_call | d_call | v_call | clone_size | cdr3_aa | cdr3_nt
TRBJ1-2 | TRBD1 | TRBV27 | few | CASSLSTDRANYGYTF | TGTGCCAGCAGTTTATCGACAGACAGGGCCAACTATGGCTACACCTTC
TRBJ2-6 | NA | TRBV15 | few | CATSKVGDGANVLTF | TGTGCCACCAGCAAGGTGGGCGACGGGGCCAACGTCCTGACTTTC
TRBJ2-1 | NA | TRBV24-1 | NA | CATSWGRGRANEQFF | TGTGCCACCAGTTGGGGGCGCGGAAGGGCTAATGAGCAGTTCTTC
TRBJ1-6 | TRBD1 | TRBV7-9 | NA | CASSRTGDSPLHF | TGTGCCAGCAGCCGGACAGGGGATTCACCCCTCCACTTT
TRBJ1-3 | NA | TRBV12-3/TRBV12-4 | NA | CASNYAGGNTIYF | TGTGCCAGCAACTATGCTGGTGGAAACACCATATATTTT
TRBJ1-5 | TRBD1 | TRBV4-3 | NA | CASSQGTGGREPQHF | TGCGCCAGCAGCCAAGGGACAGGGGGAAGGGAGCCCCAGCATTTT
TRBJ1-6 | NA | TRBV6-2/TRBV6-3 | few | CASGELTLHF | TGTGCCAGCGGGGAATTAACCCTCCACTTT
TRBJ2-5 | TRBD1 | TRBV5-1 | many | CASSLETGTGTF | TGCGCCAGCAGCTTGGAGACCGGGACAGGGACCTTC
TRBJ2-3 | TRBD1 | TRBV5-1 | few | CASSFGTGEGTQYF | TGCGCCAGCAGCTTCGGGACAGGGGAGGGTACGCAGTATTTT
TRBJ2-7 | TRBD2 | TRBV6-5 | many | CASSPRGGPYEQYF | TGTGCCAGCAGCCCCCGGGGGGGCCCCTACGAGCAGTACTTC
TRBJ2-5 | NA | TRBV5-1 | few | CASSPGRPGETQYF | TGCGCCAGCAGCCCGGGACGCCCCGGCGAGACCCAGTACTTC
TRBJ2-1 | TRBD2 | TRBV20-1 | NA | CSARISGGFNEQFF | TGCAGTGCTAGGATAAGCGGGGGGTTTAATGAGCAGTTCTTC
TRBJ2-7 | NA | TRBV5-6 | NA | CASSSTISYEQYF | TGTGCCAGCAGCTCGACTATTTCCTACGAGCAGTACTTC
TRBJ2-7 | TRBD1 | TRBV6-5 | NA | CASSENRGRNEQYF | TGTGCCAGCAGCGAGAACAGGGGGAGAAACGAGCAGTACTTC
TRBJ2-4 | NA | TRBV12-3/TRBV12-4 | many | CASSLFRLGIQYF | TGTGCCAGCAGTTTGTTCCGCCTGGGCATTCAGTACTTC
TRBJ2-1 | NA | TRBV27 | NA | CASSLSWGNSYNEQFF | TGTGCCAGCAGTCTCAGCTGGGGGAACTCCTACAATGAGCAGTTCTTC
TRBJ1-1 | TRBD1 | TRBV29-1 | many | CSVVAGGRTEAFF | TGCAGCGTTGTTGCAGGGGGGAGAACTGAAGCTTTCTTT
TRBJ1-1 | TRBD1 | TRBV30 | many | CAWSLTGGSTEAFF | TGTGCCTGGAGTTTGACAGGGGGTAGCACTGAAGCTTTCTTT
TRBJ1-2 | NA | TRBV12-3/TRBV12-4 | many | CASIGPFGSGGYTF | TGTGCCAGCATTGGGCCGTTCGGTTCTGGTGGCTACACCTTC
TRBJ2-7 | NA | TRBV12-3/TRBV12-4 | NA | CASSFWLFDEQYF | TGTGCCAGCAGTTTTTGGTTGTTCGACGAGCAGTACTTC
TRBJ1-5 | NA | TRBV19 | few | CASSISGRGFNQPQHF | TGTGCCAGTAGTATTTCTGGACGAGGATTCAATCAGCCCCAGCATTTT
TRBJ2-1 | NA | TRBV4-3 | NA | CASSQDSDNEQFF | TGCGCCAGCAGCCAAGATAGTGACAATGAGCAGTTCTTC
TRBJ1-5 | NA | TRBV20-1 | NA | CSAIDSYNQPQHF | TGCAGTGCAATCGACAGCTACAATCAGCCCCAGCATTTT
TRBJ1-6 | NA | TRBV7-9 | NA | CASSPRQPNSPLHF | TGTGCCAGCAGCCCCCGACAGCCTAATTCACCCCTCCACTTT
TRBJ2-3 | TRBD2 | TRBV20-1 | NA | CSARVAGATDTQYF | TGCAGTGCTAGAGTAGCGGGGGCCACAGATACGCAGTATTTT
TRBJ2-7 | NA | TRBV5-4 | few | CASSARLTHEQYF | TGTGCCAGCAGCGCCAGGTTAACTCACGAGCAGTACTTC
TRBJ1-3 | TRBD1 | TRBV4-1 | few | CASSQALDRRAGNTIYF | TGCGCCAGCAGCCAAGCCCTGGACAGGAGGGCTGGAAACACCATATATTTT
TRBJ1-6 | NA | TRBV18 | NA | CASSPGPADFNSPLHF | TGTGCCAGCTCACCCGGACCAGCCGATTTTAATTCACCCCTCCACTTT
TRBJ1-6 | NA | TRBV28 | many | CASTFWRSSYNSPLHF | TGTGCCAGCACCTTTTGGCGCAGCTCCTATAATTCACCCCTCCACTTT
TRBJ2-3 | NA | TRBV7-2 | NA | CASSLANTDTQYF | TGTGCCAGCAGCTTAGCGAACACAGATACGCAGTATTTT
TRBJ2-7 | TRBD1 | TRBV5-1 | once | CASSKSVPGQGSINYEQYF | TGCGCCAGCAGCAAATCGGTCCCGGGACAGGGTTCCATAAACTACGAGCAGTACTTC
TRBJ2-7 | TRBD1 | TRBV10-3 | few | CAISETRQGKAYEQYF | TGTGCCATCAGTGAGACCCGACAGGGGAAGGCCTACGAGCAGTACTTC
TRBJ2-5 | NA | TRBV4-2 | many | CASRVGAGETQYF | TGTGCCAGCAGGGTGGGGGCCGGAGAGACCCAGTACTTC
TRBJ2-1 | NA | TRBV4-1 | few | CASSQAGQAYNEQFF | TGCGCCAGCAGCCAAGCAGGGCAAGCCTACAATGAGCAGTTCTTC
TRBJ2-3 | NA | TRBV10-2 | NA | CASRIGGRADTQYF | TGCGCCAGCAGAATTGGGGGTAGAGCAGATACGCAGTATTTT
TRBJ2-5 | NA | TRBV7-9 | NA | CASSLAAPGTGETQYF | TGTGCCAGCAGCTTAGCGGCGCCAGGGACCGGCGAGACCCAGTACTTC
TRBJ2-1 | TRBD2 | TRBV28 | NA | CASSLARSGGAFVNEQFF | TGTGCCAGCAGTTTAGCCCGTAGCGGGGGGGCTTTTGTCAATGAGCAGTTCTTC
TRBJ2-2 | NA | TRBV5-4 | many | CASSLDWTSTGELFF | TGTGCCAGCAGCTTGGACTGGACGTCCACCGGGGAGCTGTTTTTT
TRBJ1-1 | NA | TRBV28 | NA | CASSERNEAFF | TGTGCCAGCAGCGAACGTAACGAAGCTTTCTTT
TRBJ2-7 | NA | TRBV4-3 | few | CASSQDTLGGNSYEQYF | TGCGCCAGCAGCCAAGATACCCTAGGTGGGAACTCCTACGAGCAGTACTTC
TRBJ2-5 | NA | TRBV6-2/TRBV6-3 | NA | CASRTRGPTFQETQYF | TGTGCCAGCAGAACCAGGGGACCCACTTTTCAGGAGACCCAGTACTTC
TRBJ1-5 | NA | TRBV20-1 | many | CSARDAGGSNQPQHF | TGCAGTGCTAGAGATGCCGGGGGTAGCAATCAGCCCCAGCATTTT
TRBJ2-7 | NA | TRBV11-2 | many | CASSFTEVTYEQYF | TGTGCCAGCAGCTTTACAGAAGTTACCTACGAGCAGTACTTC